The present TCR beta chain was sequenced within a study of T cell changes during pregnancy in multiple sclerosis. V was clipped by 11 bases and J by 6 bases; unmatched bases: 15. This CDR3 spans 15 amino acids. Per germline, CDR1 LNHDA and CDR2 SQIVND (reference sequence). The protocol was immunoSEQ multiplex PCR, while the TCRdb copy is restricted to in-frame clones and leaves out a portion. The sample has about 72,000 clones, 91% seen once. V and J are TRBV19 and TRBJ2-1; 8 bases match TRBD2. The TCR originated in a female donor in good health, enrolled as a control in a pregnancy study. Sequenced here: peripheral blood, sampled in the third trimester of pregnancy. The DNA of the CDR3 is TGTGCCGTAAGGCCCGACAGCGGGAGAGTCAATGAGCAGTTCTTC. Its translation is CAVRPDSGRVNEQFF.